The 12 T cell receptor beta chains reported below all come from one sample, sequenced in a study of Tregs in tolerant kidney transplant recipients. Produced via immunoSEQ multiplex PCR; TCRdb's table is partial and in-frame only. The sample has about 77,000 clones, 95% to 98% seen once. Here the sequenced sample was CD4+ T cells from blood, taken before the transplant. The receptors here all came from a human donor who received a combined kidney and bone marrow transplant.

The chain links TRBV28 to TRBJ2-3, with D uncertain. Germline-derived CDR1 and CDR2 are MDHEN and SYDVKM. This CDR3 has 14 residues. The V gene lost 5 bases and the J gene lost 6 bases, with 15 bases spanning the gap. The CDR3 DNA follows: TGTGCCAGCAGTCCACCGACATTTACCGATACGCAGTATTTT. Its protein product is CASSPPTFTDTQYF.

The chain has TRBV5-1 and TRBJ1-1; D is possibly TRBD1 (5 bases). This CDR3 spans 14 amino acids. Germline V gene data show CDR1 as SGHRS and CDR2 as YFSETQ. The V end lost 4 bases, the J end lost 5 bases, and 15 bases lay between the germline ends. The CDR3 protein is CASSPEGLGTEAFF. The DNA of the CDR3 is TGCGCCAGCAGCCCAGAGGGACTTGGGACTGAAGCTTTCTTT.

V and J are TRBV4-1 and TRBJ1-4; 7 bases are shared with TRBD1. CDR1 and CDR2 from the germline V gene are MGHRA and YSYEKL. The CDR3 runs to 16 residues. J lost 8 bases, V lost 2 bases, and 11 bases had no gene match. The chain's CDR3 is CASSQLSARGKEKLFF. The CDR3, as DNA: TGCGCCAGCAGCCAACTATCGGCCAGGGGGAAAGAAAAACTGTTTTTT.

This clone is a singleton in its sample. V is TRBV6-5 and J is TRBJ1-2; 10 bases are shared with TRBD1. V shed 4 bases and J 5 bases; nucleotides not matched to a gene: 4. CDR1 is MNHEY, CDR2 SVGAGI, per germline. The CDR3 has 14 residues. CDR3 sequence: CASSSDRGRYGYTF. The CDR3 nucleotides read TGTGCCAGCAGTTCGGACAGGGGGAGGTATGGCTACACCTTC.

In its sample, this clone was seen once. CDR3 protein: CASTGDSNTGELFF. Written as DNA, the CDR3 is TGTGCCAGCACGGGGGATTCGAACACCGGGGAGCTGTTTTTT. The chain employs TRBV5-6 and TRBJ2-2, with a possible D match to TRBD2 (6 bases). Looked up from germline, CDR1 is SGHDT and CDR2 is YYEEEE. CDR3 length: 14 residues. The V end lost 6 bases, the J end lost 0 bases, and 9 bases lay between the germline ends.

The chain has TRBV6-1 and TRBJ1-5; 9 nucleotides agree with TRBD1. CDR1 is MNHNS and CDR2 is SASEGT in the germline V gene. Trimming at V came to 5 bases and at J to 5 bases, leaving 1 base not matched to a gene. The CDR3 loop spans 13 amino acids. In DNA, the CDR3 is TGTGCCAGCAGTAGGACAGGGGATCAGCCCCAGCATTTT. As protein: CASSRTGDQPQHF.

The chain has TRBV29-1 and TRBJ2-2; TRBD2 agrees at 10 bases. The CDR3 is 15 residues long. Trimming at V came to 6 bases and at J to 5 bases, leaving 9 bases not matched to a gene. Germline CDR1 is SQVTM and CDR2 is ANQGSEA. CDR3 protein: CSVAMTSGLTGELFF. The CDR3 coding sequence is TGCAGCGTAGCAATGACTAGCGGGCTTACCGGGGAGCTGTTTTTT.

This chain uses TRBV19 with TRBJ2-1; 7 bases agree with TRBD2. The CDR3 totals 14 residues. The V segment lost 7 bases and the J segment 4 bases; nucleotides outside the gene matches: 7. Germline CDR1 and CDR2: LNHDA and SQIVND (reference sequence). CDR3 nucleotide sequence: TGTGCCAGTACCCTAGCGGAACAGTACAATGAGCAGTTCTTC. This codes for CASTLAEQYNEQFF.

Written as DNA, the CDR3 is TGTGCCTTAGGAATAACAGGGGGCAGTCAGCCCCAGCATTTT. Its protein is CALGITGGSQPQHF. This rearrangement joins TRBV30 to TRBJ1-5; 9 nucleotides align to TRBD1. With 7 bases clipped from V and 6 bases from J, the junction kept 10 bases outside the gene matches. The CDR3 has 14 amino acids. Germline CDR1 is GTSNPN and CDR2 is SVGIG (reference sequence). Variable domain in full (rest from reference TRBV30 and TRBJ1-5): SQTIHQWPATLVQPVGSPLSLECTVEGTSNPNLYWYRQAAGRGLQLLFYSVGIGQISSEVPQNLSASRPQDRQFILSSKKLLLSDSGFYLCALGITGGSQPQHFGDGTRLSIL.

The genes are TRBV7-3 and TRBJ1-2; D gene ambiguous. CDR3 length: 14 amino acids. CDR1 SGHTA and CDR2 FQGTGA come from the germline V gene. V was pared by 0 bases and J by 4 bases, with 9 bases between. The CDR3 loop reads CASSLTSGSYGYTF. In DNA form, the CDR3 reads TGTGCCAGCAGCTTAACGTCCGGGAGCTATGGCTACACCTTC.

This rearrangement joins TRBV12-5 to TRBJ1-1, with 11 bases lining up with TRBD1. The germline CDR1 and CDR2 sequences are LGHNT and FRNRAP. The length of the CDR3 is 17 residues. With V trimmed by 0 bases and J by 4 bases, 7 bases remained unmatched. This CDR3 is CASGLVKGQGEVTEAFF. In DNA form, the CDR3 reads TGTGCTAGTGGTTTGGTAAAGGGACAGGGGGAGGTCACTGAAGCTTTCTTT.

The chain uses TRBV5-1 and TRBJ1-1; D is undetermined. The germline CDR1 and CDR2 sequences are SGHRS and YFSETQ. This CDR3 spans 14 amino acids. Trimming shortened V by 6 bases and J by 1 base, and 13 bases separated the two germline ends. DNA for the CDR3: TGCGCCAGCACTCTTCAAACGGGGAACACTGAAGCTTTCTTT. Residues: CASTLQTGNTEAFF.